This T cell receptor (beta chain) was recovered during a study of a mutant IDH1 vaccine in newly diagnosed glioma. Study-level background: Patients had received radiotherapy, temozolomide, or both previously, most receiving both. Week 35 held visit V12, while week 47 held visit V13. General study findings and limits: Changes to the top peripheral T cell clonotypes appeared unrelated to pseudoprogression. Among patients, nearly 95% showed immune responses induced by the vaccine.

Points on this clone: The target antigen is unknown.

Profiled with immunoSEQ multiplex PCR; TCRdb holds only in-frame clones, not every one. Of fewer than 70,000 clones in the sample, 85% to 90% were seen once. Time point in this sample: week 35, safety follow-up. Vaccine doses each comprised 300 ug of mutant IDH1 20-mer peptide, with topical imiquimod. Trimming took 0 bases from V and 0 from J, leaving 7 bases between them. CDR1 SGDLS and CDR2 YYNGEE come from the germline V gene. The CDR3 totals 16 residues. The sample in question was PBMCs, obtained from a glioma patient whose treatment included an IDH1 peptide vaccine. This receptor was obtained from a man aged 25 to 40 with glioma. The rearrangement joins TRBV9 to TRBJ2-6, with a weak D call TRBD1 (5 bases). The CDR3 loop reads CASSVDRSSGANVLTF. DNA of the CDR3: TGTGCCAGCAGCGTAGACAGGAGCTCTGGGGCCAACGTCCTGACTTTC.